This TCR beta chain derives from a study of blood T cell repertoires in COVID-19. As originally analysed: Reference gene primer amplification in the assay estimated nucleated cell counts. Produced via immunoSEQ multiplex PCR; TCRdb's table is partial and in-frame only. V, J and clone size reflect that table, while D and trimming were determined from the DNA. The sample has over 25,000 clones, 84% seen once. The CDR3 consists of 14 residues. Germline lookup yields CDR1 MNHEY and CDR2 SVGAGI. J gave up 4 bases and V 6 bases, and 9 bases lay outside the gene matches. V is TRBV6-5 and J is TRBJ2-7; TRBD1 matches at 7 bases. The clonotype originates from a woman older than 75 with acute or convalescent COVID-19. The specimen was peripheral blood. CDR3 bases: TGTGCCAGCAGCCGCGGCAGGGGGAATTACGAGCAGTACTTC. Its translation: CASSRGRGNYEQYF.